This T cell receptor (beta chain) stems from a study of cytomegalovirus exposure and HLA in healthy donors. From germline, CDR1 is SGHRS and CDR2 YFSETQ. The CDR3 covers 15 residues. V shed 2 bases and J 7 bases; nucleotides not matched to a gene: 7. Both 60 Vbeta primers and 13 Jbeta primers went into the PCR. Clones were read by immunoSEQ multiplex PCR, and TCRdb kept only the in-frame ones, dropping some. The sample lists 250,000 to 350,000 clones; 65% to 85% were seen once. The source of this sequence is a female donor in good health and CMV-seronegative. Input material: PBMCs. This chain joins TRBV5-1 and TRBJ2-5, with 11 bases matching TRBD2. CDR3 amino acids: CASSLGLAGGATQYF. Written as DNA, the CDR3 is TGCGCCAGCAGCTTAGGCCTAGCGGGAGGTGCGACCCAGTACTTC.